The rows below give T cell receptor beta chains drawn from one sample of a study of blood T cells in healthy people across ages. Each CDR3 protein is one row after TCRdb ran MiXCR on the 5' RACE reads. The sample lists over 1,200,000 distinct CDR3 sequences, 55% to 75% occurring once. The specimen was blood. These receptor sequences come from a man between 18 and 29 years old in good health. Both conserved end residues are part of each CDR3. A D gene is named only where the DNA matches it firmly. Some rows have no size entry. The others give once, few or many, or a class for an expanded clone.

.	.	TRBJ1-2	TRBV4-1	TGCGCCAGCAGCCAAGATGCCACCTCTCAAAATTTCTATGGCTACACCTTC	CASSQDATSQNFYGYTF
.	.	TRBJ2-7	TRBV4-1	TGCGCCAGCAGCCAGAACCCAGGGGACGAGCAGTACTTC	CASSQNPGDEQYF
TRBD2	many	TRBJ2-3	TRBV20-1	TGCAGTGCTAGAGATCCTTTGACTAGCGGGACCCGGACGATGACAGATACGCAGTATTTT	CSARDPLTSGTRTMTDTQYF
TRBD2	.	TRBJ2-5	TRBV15	TGTGCCACCAGCACCTACGGGGGGAAAGAGACCCAGTACTTC	CATSTYGGKETQYF
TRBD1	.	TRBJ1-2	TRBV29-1	TGCAGTGGGAAGGGACAGAACTATGGCTACACCTTC	CSGKGQNYGYTF
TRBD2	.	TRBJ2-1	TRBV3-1	TGTGCCAGCAGCCAAGATCCCCTAGCGGGGCCCTACAATGAGCAGTTCTTC	CASSQDPLAGPYNEQFF
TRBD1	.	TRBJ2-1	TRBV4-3	TGCGCCAGCAGCCAAGATCCGGGACAGGGGGCGTATGAGCAGTTCTTC	CASSQDPGQGAYEQFF
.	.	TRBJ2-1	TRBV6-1	TGTGCCAGCAGTGATTCCTGGGGGCGGGGATCCTACAATGAGCAGTTCTTC	CASSDSWGRGSYNEQFF
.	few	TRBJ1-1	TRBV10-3	TGTGCCACCGAGCAAGGGGACACTGAAGCTTTCTTT	CATEQGDTEAFF
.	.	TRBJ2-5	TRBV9	TGTGCCAGCAGCCCCTCCAGGGGAGGAGAGACCCAGTACTTC	CASSPSRGGETQYF
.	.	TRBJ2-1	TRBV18	TGTGCCAGCTCACCACGCCTACCCAATGAGCAGTTCTTC	CASSPRLPNEQFF
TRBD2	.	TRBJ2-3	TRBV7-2	TGTGCCAGCAGCCCCCCGACTAGCGGGACTTACACAGATACGCAGTATTTT	CASSPPTSGTYTDTQYF
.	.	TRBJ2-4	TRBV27	TGTGCCAGCAGTAAGAACAGGGTCGGGAAAAACATTCAGTACTTC	CASSKNRVGKNIQYF
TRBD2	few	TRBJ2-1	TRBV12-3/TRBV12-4	TGTGCCAGCAAAATAGCGGGGGGGCCCAATGAGCAGTTCTTC	CASKIAGGPNEQFF
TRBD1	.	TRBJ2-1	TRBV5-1	TGCGCCAGCAGCTTTTTACAGGGGCTCGATGAGCAGTTCTTC	CASSFLQGLDEQFF
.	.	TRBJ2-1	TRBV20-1	TGCAGTGCTAGAGCTAGGAGCTCCTACAATGAGCAGTTCTTC	CSARARSSYNEQFF
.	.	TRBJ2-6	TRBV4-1	TGCGCCAGCAGCGCCGCATTGTCGGCCTCTGGGGCCAACGTCCTGACTTTC	CASSAALSASGANVLTF
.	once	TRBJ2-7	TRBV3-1	TGTGCCAGCAGCCAAGTCCTACGTCCCTCCTACGAGCAGTACTTC	CASSQVLRPSYEQYF
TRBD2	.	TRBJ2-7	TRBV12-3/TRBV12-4	TGTGCCAGCAGTTCGGGACTAGATCCTGGCGAGCAGTACTTC	CASSSGLDPGEQYF
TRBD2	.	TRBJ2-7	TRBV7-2	TGTGCCAGCAGCTTAGTGGGGACTAGCGGCAAAGACTCCTACGAGCAGTACTTC	CASSLVGTSGKDSYEQYF
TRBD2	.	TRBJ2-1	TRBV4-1	TGCGCCAGCAGCCAGCCAATTACACTAGCGGGGGAGGATAATGAGCAGTTCTTC	CASSQPITLAGEDNEQFF
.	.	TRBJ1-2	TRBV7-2	TGTGCCAGCAGCCGAGTCAAAGGGAACTATGGCTACACCTTC	CASSRVKGNYGYTF
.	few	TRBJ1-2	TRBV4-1	TGCGCCAGCAGCCGGGGAAAGGGTACTGGCTACACCTTC	CASSRGKGTGYTF
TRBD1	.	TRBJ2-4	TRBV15	TGTGCCACCAGCAAAGACAGGGGGGTGGACATTCAGTACTTC	CATSKDRGVDIQYF
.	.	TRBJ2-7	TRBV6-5	TGTGCCAGCAGTTCAGCCGAAGGGGCGGGGTTCTACGAGCAGTACTTC	CASSSAEGAGFYEQYF
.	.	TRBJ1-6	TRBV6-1	TGTGCCAGCACTGAACCCCCATCACCCCTCCACTTT	CASTEPPSPLHF
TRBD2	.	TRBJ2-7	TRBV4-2	TGTGCCAGCATCGAACTAGCGGGGGGCTACGAGCAGTACTTC	CASIELAGGYEQYF
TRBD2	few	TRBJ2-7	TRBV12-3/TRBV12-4	TGTGCCAGCAGTTTAGCGGGTAGCGGGGGTCGGTACTTC	CASSLAGSGGRYF
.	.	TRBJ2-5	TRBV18	TGTGCCAGCTCACAACAGGGTAGATCGGAGACCCAGTACTTC	CASSQQGRSETQYF
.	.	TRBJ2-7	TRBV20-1	TGCAGTACGGGGTCCTACGACTCTGACTGGCTCCTAGGCGAGCAGTACTTC	CSTGSYDSDWLLGEQYF
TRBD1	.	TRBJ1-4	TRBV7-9	TGTGCCAGCAGCGGTCGACAGGGAAAGAATGAAAAACTGTTTTTT	CASSGRQGKNEKLFF
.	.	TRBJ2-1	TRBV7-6	TGTGCCAGCAGCTTAAGGATGGGGAACAATGAGCAGTTCTTC	CASSLRMGNNEQFF
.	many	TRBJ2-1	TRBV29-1	TGCAGCGTGGGGGTTGAGCAGTTCTTC	CSVGVEQFF